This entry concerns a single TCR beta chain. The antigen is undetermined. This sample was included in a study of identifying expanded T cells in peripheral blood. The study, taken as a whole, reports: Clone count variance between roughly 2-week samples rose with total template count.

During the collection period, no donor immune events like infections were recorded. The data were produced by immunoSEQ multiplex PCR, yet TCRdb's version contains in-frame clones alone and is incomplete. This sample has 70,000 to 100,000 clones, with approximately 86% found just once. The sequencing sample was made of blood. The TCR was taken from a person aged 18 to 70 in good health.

The CDR3: CASSLVHTDTQYF. The DNA of the CDR3 is TGTGCCAGCAGCTTAGTACACACAGATACGCAGTATTTT. The gene calls are TRBV13 and TRBJ2-3; D is ambiguous. This CDR3 has 13 amino acids. Between the trimmed V and J ends, which lost 1 base and 2 bases, there was a span of 4 bases. CDR1 is PRHDT, CDR2 FYEKMQ, per germline (reference sequence).